The clone carrying this TCR beta chain was recorded a few times. What it recognizes is unknown. This may arise from a read error, as a much more abundant clone is one base away. The sample comes from a study of T cell clonality in common variable immunodeficiency. Points from the study as a whole: CVID subjects had higher TCRbeta clonality than healthy controls, most marked in about a third. CVID subjects shared fewer TCRbeta clones than healthy controls did.

Patients and controls were mostly of Caucasian heritage. Sequencing input was equivalent genomic DNA from CVID and controls. TCRdb's table, derived via immunoSEQ multiplex PCR, lists solely in-frame clones and lacks some. The data show tens of thousands of clones, with none appearing a single time. The sequenced sample consisted of peripheral blood mononuclear cells. This receptor was taken from a person between 18 and 75 years old in good health.

The sequenced part of the CDR3 DNA is TGTTCCAGCAGCTCCACAGGACCTGGGAGTTACAATGAG. It translates to CSSSSTGPGSYNE. The whole CDR3 region reads CSSSSTGPGSYNEQFF. The rearrangement links TRBV7-3 to TRBJ2-1; D tentatively reads TRBD1 or TRBD2 (5 bases each). The read is 3 residues too short to cover the CDR3 end, so that end is filled in from the germline J gene. The CDR3 spans 16 residues. Germline V CDR1 and CDR2: SGHTA, FQGTGA.